The source of this T cell receptor (beta chain) is a study of PD-L1 blockade in urothelial cancer. In the study overall: Prior chemotherapy ranged from 0 to 3 regimens per patient. Blood analysis occurred 3 weeks (second dose) and 6 weeks after treatment start.

Regarding the study as a whole: Patients with below-median pretreatment blood clonality survived longer.

To note about this clone: Its antigen is not identified.

Time point here: pretreatment peripheral blood. V lost 0 bases and J lost 5, with 11 bases in between. The germline V gene encodes CDR1 SGHTA and CDR2 FQGNSA. The length of the CDR3 is 14 residues. The assay was immunoSEQ multiplex PCR, and TCRdb's table has in-frame clones only and misses some. The repertoire consists of 68,000 or so clones, with 81% occurring once and the leading ten covering 4.5% to 6%. The chain carries TRBV7-2 and TRBJ2-7; weak D call: TRBD2 (7 bases). The material sequenced was PBMCs, taken around atezolizumab (anti-PD-L1) treatment. This TCR came from a man aged 65 to 85 with urothelial cancer. In DNA, the CDR3 is TGTGCCAGCAGCTTAGCGGGGGGGCGGCACGAGCAGTACTTC. It is translated as CASSLAGGRHEQYF.